This T cell receptor (beta chain) is from a study of T cell responses to AZD1222 COVID-19 vaccine. Background on the study: Second-dose schedules of about 4 or about 12 weeks were combined. Study-wide points: Clonal diversity was possibly underestimated; the donors were predominantly white British and more often female.

Germline lookup yields CDR1 GTSNPN and CDR2 SVGIG (reference sequence). Between the trimmed V and J ends, which lost 5 bases and 3 bases, there was a span of 11 bases. The CDR3 loop spans 12 amino acids. The assay was immunoSEQ multiplex PCR, and TCRdb's table has in-frame clones only and misses some. The sample lists 100,000 or so clones; 85% to 90% were seen once. Points on this clone: The antigen is not known.

This receptor was identified in an adult in good health. This rearrangement joins TRBV30 to TRBJ2-7; D tentatively reads TRBD1 or TRBD2 (5 bases each). The sample consisted of peripheral blood, taken on day 0 of AZD1222 vaccination. CDR3 sequence reads: CAWGTGHYEQYF. CDR3 DNA: TGTGCCTGGGGGACGGGTCACTACGAGCAGTACTTC.